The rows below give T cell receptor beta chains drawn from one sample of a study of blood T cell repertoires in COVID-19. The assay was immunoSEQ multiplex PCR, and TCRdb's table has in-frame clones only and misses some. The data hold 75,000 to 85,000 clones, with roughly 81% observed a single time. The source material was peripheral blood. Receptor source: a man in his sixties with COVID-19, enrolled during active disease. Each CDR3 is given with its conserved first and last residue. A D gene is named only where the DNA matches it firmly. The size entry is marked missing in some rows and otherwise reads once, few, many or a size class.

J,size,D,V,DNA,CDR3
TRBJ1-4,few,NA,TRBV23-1,TGCGCCAGCAGTCGGGCAGAGAAAAAACTGTTTTTT,CASSRAEKKLFF
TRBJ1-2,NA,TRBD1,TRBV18,TGTGCCAGCTCACCAGACAGGGTCTATGGCTACACCTTC,CASSPDRVYGYTF
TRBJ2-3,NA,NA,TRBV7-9,TGTGCCAGCAGCTCAAATTCCCGAGAGTCTAATACGCAGTATTTT,CASSSNSRESNTQYF
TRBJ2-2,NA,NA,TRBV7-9,TGTGCCAGCAGCCAGGGGATGGCGAGGCAGGGGAACACCGGGGAGCTGTTTTTT,CASSQGMARQGNTGELFF
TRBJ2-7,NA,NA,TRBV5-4,TGTGCCAGCAGCTTCGGGTACGAGCAGTACTTC,CASSFGYEQYF
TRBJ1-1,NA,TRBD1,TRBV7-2,TGTGCCAGCAGCTTGACAGGGTGGGGCACTGAAGCTTTCTTT,CASSLTGWGTEAFF
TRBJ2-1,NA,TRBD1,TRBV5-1,TGCGCCAGCAGCTTAGGGGGACAGAACTACAATGAGCAGTTCTTC,CASSLGGQNYNEQFF
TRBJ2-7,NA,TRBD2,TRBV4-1,TGCGCCAGCAGCCAAATAGCTAGCGGGAGGGACGAGCAGTACTTC,CASSQIASGRDEQYF
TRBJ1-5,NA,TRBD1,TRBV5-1,TGCGCCAGCAGCGCCGAGACAGGGTCGAATCAGCCCCAGCATTTT,CASSAETGSNQPQHF
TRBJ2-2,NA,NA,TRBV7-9,TGTGCCAGCAGTTCCGGACTAACCGGGGAGCTGTTTTTT,CASSSGLTGELFF
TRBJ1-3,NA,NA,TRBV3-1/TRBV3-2,TGTGCCAGCGGGGCGGGAGTGGGGGCTGGAAACACCATATATTTT,CASGAGVGAGNTIYF
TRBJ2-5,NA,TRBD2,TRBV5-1,TGCGCCAGCAGCCCCTTGGGACTAGCGGGGCAAGAGACCCAGTACTTC,CASSPLGLAGQETQYF
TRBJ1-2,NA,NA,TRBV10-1,TGCGCCAGCAGTCCCGACAGGATCTATGGCTACACCTTC,CASSPDRIYGYTF
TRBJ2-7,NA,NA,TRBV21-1,TGTGCCAGCAGCACCTCGATCGTGGGGAGTCGGCTAGCGGGAGTCGAGCAGTACTTC,CASSTSIVGSRLAGVEQYF
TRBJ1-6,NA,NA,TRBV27,TGTGCCAGCAGGACCAATTGGCAGGGAGGGAATTCACCCCTCCACTTT,CASRTNWQGGNSPLHF
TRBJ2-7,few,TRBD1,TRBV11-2,TGTGCCAGCAGCGTACAGGGGACAGGGGTTTACGAGCAGTACTTC,CASSVQGTGVYEQYF
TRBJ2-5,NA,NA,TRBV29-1,TGCAGCGTTGATCCCTTACAGGGCGCGGGCGGGACCCAGTACTTC,CSVDPLQGAGGTQYF
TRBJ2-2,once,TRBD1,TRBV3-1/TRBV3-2,TGTGCCAGCAGCCCGGGGACAGGCTTGGGCACCGGGGAGCTGTTTTTT,CASSPGTGLGTGELFF
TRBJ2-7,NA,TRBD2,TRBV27,TGTGCCAGCAGTTTAACAGCGGGGGCCCTCTACGAGCAGTACTTC,CASSLTAGALYEQYF
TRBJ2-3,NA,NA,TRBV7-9,TGTGCCAGCAGCCGGACGGCAGGGAGCACAGATACGCAGTATTTT,CASSRTAGSTDTQYF
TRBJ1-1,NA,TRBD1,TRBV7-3,TGTGCCAGCAGCAAAGGACAGGGGGGCACTGAAGCTTTCTTT,CASSKGQGGTEAFF
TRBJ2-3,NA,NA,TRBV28,TGTGCCAGCAGTCAACAGGGTCTTCACACAGATACGCAGTATTTT,CASSQQGLHTDTQYF
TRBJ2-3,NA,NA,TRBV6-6,TGTGCCAGCAAGGGAACAGGGCGTGGGGGCACAGATACGCAGTATTTT,CASKGTGRGGTDTQYF
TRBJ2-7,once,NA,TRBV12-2,TGTGCAAGTCGCTTAGAAAAGAGGACTAGCGGTTTAGGCTCCTACGAGCAGTACTTC,CASRLEKRTSGLGSYEQYF
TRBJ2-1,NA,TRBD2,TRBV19,TGTGCCAGTAGCGGGGGGAGCGGGAGTGTCTACAATGAGCAGTTCTTC,CASSGGSGSVYNEQFF
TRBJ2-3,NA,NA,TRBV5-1,TGCGCCAGCAGCTTGTCCAGGGTGGCAGATACGCAGTATTTT,CASSLSRVADTQYF
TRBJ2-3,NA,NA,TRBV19,TGTGCCAGTAGGCCGGGGGAGGACACAGATACGCAGTATTTT,CASRPGEDTDTQYF
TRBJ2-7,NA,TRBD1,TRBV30,TGTGCCTGGAGGATTACAGGGGTTAGCGAGCAGTACTTC,CAWRITGVSEQYF
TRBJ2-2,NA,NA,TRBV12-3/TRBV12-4,TGTGCCAGCAGTTTAGGGCAGGGAGAGCTGTTTTTT,CASSLGQGELFF
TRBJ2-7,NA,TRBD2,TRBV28,TGTGCCAGCAGTTTATTATCTAGCGGGAGTTACGAGCAGTACTTC,CASSLLSSGSYEQYF
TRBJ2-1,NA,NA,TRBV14,TGTGCCAGCAGCCAAGGGCTAGCGGAGCAGTTCTTC,CASSQGLAEQFF
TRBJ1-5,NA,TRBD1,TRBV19,TGTGCCAGTAAACTACAGGGGGCGAGAGGTCAGCCCCAGCATTTT,CASKLQGARGQPQHF
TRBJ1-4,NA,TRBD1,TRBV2,TGTGCCAGCAGTGAAACTCGGCAGGGGGCAGCTAATGAAAAACTGTTTTTT,CASSETRQGAANEKLFF
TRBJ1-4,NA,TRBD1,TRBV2,TGTGCCAGCAGAGCGGACAGGGGCGGTGAAAAACTGTTTTTT,CASRADRGGEKLFF
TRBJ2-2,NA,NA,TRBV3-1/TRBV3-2,TGTGCCAGCAGCTATTACACCGGGGAGCTGTTTTTT,CASSYYTGELFF
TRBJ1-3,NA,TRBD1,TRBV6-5,TGTGCCAGCAGGGAGGGGGCAGGTGGAAACACCATATATTTT,CASREGAGGNTIYF
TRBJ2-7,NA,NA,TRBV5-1,TGCGCCAGCAGCTTACGAGGTGAAGCCTACGAGCAGTACTTC,CASSLRGEAYEQYF
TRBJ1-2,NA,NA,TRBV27,TGTGCCACCAAGCTGGGCCAAGAAAACTATGGCTACACCTTC,CATKLGQENYGYTF
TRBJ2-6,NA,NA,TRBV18,TGTGCCAGCTCACCTGCGTCGGGAGAAGGTGGGGCCAACGTCCTGACTTTC,CASSPASGEGGANVLTF
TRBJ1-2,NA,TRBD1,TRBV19,TGTGCCAGCTCGCGGGGGACAGGGGGAGATGGCCACACCTTC,CASSRGTGGDGHTF
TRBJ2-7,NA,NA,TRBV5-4,TGTGCCAGCAGCTTGTGGACTTCCTACGAGCAGTACTTC,CASSLWTSYEQYF
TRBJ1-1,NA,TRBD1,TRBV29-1,TGCAGCGTTGGTACAGGGGGCGGGAACACTGAAGCTTTCTTT,CSVGTGGGNTEAFF
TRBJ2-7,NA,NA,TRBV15,TGTGCCACCAGCAGAGATCTTTTCTCCCGGGGACTCGAGCAGTACTTC,CATSRDLFSRGLEQYF
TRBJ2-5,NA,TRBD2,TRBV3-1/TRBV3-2,TGTGCCAGCAGCCCCCAACTAGCGGGGGGGGGACGTCAGTACTTC,CASSPQLAGGGRQYF
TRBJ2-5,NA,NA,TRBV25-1,TGTGCCAGCAGAATGGGGGGGCTGCCAATCTACTTC,CASRMGGLPIYF
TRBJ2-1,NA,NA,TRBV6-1,TGTGCCAGCAGTGAAATGCAGGGTGTTTCCAATGAGCAGTTCTTC,CASSEMQGVSNEQFF